A single sample is the source of the 32 T cell receptor beta chains below, sequenced in a study of identical twins. TCRdb itself ran the 5' RACE reads through MiXCR, one entry per CDR3 protein. The table lists some 500,000 distinct CDR3 sequences, over 12% of them singletons, with 0.5% to 0.65% in the top ten. This same sample was also part of a study on yellow fever vaccine responses in identical twins.

Sequenced material: CD4+ T cells sorted from blood. Source of these receptors: a woman between 18 and 29 years old in good health.

This clonotype was counted a few times. The V and J genes are TRBV27 and TRBJ1-6, with D uncertain. The CDR3 extends over 14 amino acids. The germline V gene has CDR1 MNHEY and CDR2 SMNVEV (reference sequence). V was cut by 6 bases and J by 12 bases, with 18 bases left in between. Here the CDR3 DNA reads TGTGCCAGCAGCCGCTTCCTCTATTCGGGACCCCTCCACTTT. It encodes CASSRFLYSGPLHF.

The sample holds a few counts of this clonotype. The J gene is TRBJ2-7, the V gene TRBV28, with D possibly being TRBD1 or TRBD2 (5 bases each). Germline-derived CDR1 and CDR2 are MDHEN and SYDVKM. CDR3 size: 17 residues. The ends were cut back, 3 bases at V and 3 bases at J, with 21 bases in the middle. In nucleotides, the CDR3 is TGTGCCAGCAGTTTTTGGTTCCAACTCGGGACCTACTACGAGCAGTACTTC. As protein: CASSFWFQLGTYYEQYF.

There are many counts of this clonotype. The chain has TRBV5-1 and TRBJ2-3, with 7 bases lining up with TRBD2. Trimming took 7 bases from V and 4 from J; bases not matched to a gene: 6. The germline gives CDR1 SGHRS, CDR2 YFSETQ. The length of the CDR3 is 13 residues. The CDR3 protein is CASRSGTPDTQYF. CDR3 DNA sequence: TGCGCCAGCCGAAGCGGGACCCCAGATACGCAGTATTTT.

In its sample, this clonotype was seen a few times. The genes are TRBV10-3 and TRBJ2-5, with unresolved D. Germline CDR1 is ENHRY and CDR2 is SYGVKD. The CDR3 loop spans 12 amino acids. The V end was cut by 4 bases, the J end by 1 base, with 4 bases between. The CDR3 region is CAISAFQETQYF. Here the CDR3 DNA reads TGTGCCATCAGTGCCTTCCAAGAGACCCAGTACTTC.

The rearrangement links TRBV14 to TRBJ2-5, with TRBD2 as a possible D gene (5 bases). Trimming cost V 4 bases and J 6 bases, with 24 bases left between them. CDR3 length equals 17 residues. From germline, CDR1 is SGHDN and CDR2 FVKESK. In nucleotides, the CDR3 is TGTGCCAGCAGCCCGACGACGGGAAGGTCGGGTCTGAAGACCCAGTACTTC. It yields the protein CASSPTTGRSGLKTQYF. Full variable domain (missing parts from reference TRBV14 and TRBJ2-5): EAGVTQFPSHSVIEKGQTVTLRCDPISGHDNLYWYRRVMGKEIKFLLHFVKESKQDESGMPNNRFLAERTGGTYSTLKVQPAELEDSGVYFCASSPTTGRSGLKTQYFGPGTRLLVL.

This clonotype has a handful of counts. This chain joins TRBV3-1 and TRBJ2-2; D not certain. Germline CDR1 is LGHDT and CDR2 is YNNKEL (reference sequence). The germline V and J ends were trimmed by 0 bases and 1 base, with 9 bases remaining between them. CDR3 length: 16 amino acids. The CDR3 bases are TGTGCCAGCAGCCAAGAATTAGCAAGGAACACCGGGGAGCTGTTTTTT. This codes for CASSQELARNTGELFF.

The chain links TRBV19 to TRBJ2-2; D is unclear. Germline values: CDR1 LNHDA, CDR2 SQIVND (reference sequence). V was shortened by 6 bases and J by 0 bases, with 23 bases between the two germline ends. The CDR3 runs 19 residues. Written as DNA, the CDR3 is TGTGCCAGTAGCAACCCGGCCGGTAACAACTGGCCGAACACCGGGGAGCTGTTTTTT. Its translation: CASSNPAGNNWPNTGELFF.

V usage is TRBV5-1 and J usage is TRBJ2-5; 7 nucleotides align to TRBD1. Germline V CDR1 and CDR2: SGHRS, YFSETQ. There are 18 residues in the CDR3. V gave up 4 bases and J gave up 2 bases; unmatched junction bases: 17. CDR3 loop: CASSPATGVGSLQETQYF. The CDR3 coding sequence is TGCGCCAGCAGCCCAGCAACAGGGGTTGGATCGCTACAAGAGACCCAGTACTTC.

This chain's CDR3 is CASSLRPAWEQFF. The CDR3 nucleotides are TGTGCCAGCAGCTTAAGACCAGCATGGGAGCAGTTCTTC. The gene calls are TRBV7-2 and TRBJ2-1, with D hard to call. Germline assignment: CDR1 SGHTA and CDR2 FQGNSA. With 2 bases removed from V and 10 bases from J, the gap between germline ends came to 12 bases. This CDR3 spans 13 amino acids.

This clonotype was observed a few times. The rearrangement links TRBV2 to TRBJ2-6; D gene unclear. From germline, CDR1 is SNHLY and CDR2 FYNNEI. The CDR3 consists of 14 residues. V was trimmed by 10 bases and J by 1 base, leaving 11 bases between them. CDR3 region: CATKGASGANVLTF. Written as DNA, the CDR3 is TGTGCCACCAAGGGCGCGTCTGGGGCCAACGTCCTGACTTTC. The full variable domain, in which reference TRBV2 and TRBJ2-6 provide the parts outside the CDR3, is EPEVTQTPSHQVTQMGQEVILRCVPISNHLYFYWYRQILGQKVEFLVSFYNNEISEKSEIFDDQFSVERPDGSNFTLKIRSTKLEDSAMYFCATKGASGANVLTFGAGSRLTVL.

This clonotype occurred a few times. This chain links TRBV11-2 with TRBJ2-3; no definite D call. Germline V CDR1 and CDR2: SGHAT, FQNNGV. The V end lost 0 bases, the J end lost 0 bases, and 10 bases lay between the germline ends. CDR3 length equals 16 residues. CDR3 bases: TGTGCCAGCAGCTTAGACGGGCCTATTAGCACAGATACGCAGTATTTT. Translating it yields CASSLDGPISTDTQYF. Combining the CDR3 with reference TRBV11-2 and TRBJ2-3 gives the whole variable domain EAGVAQSPRYKIIEKRQSVAFWCNPISGHATLYWYQQILGQGPKLLIQFQNNGVVDDSQLPKDRFSAERLKGVDSTLKIQPAKLEDSAVYLCASSLDGPISTDTQYFGPGTRLTVL.

The V gene is TRBV6-1, the J gene TRBJ2-1; 8 bases agree with TRBD2. The CDR3 contains 16 residues. J lost 3 bases, V lost 4 bases, and 8 bases had no gene match. Germline values: CDR1 MNHNS, CDR2 SASEGT. As DNA, the CDR3 is TGTGCCAGCAGTGGACTAGCGAGGGGGGTCTACAATGAGCAGTTCTTC. Translating it yields CASSGLARGVYNEQFF.

This clonotype was recorded a few times. CDR3 nucleotides: TGCAGTGCTAGAGTGGGGCTGAGTGAAGCTTTCTTT. Translated, it gives CSARVGLSEAFF. V is TRBV20-1 and J is TRBJ1-1; tentative D call: TRBD1 (5 bases). Germline V gene sequence: CDR1 DFQATT, CDR2 SNEGSKA (reference sequence). The CDR3 has 12 residues. V was pared by 1 base and J by 7 bases, with 10 bases between.

This sequence joins TRBV3-1 and TRBJ2-7; the match to TRBD1 covers 8 bases. V shed 4 bases and J 6 bases; nucleotides not matched to a gene: 11. The CDR3 is 15 amino acids. Germline V gene sequence: CDR1 LGHDT, CDR2 YNNKEL (reference sequence). CDR3 residues: CASSLGQGGLLEQYF. In DNA, the CDR3 is TGTGCCAGCAGCCTAGGACAGGGAGGTTTACTCGAGCAGTACTTC.

The chain is built from TRBV6-5 and TRBJ2-2; no reliable D call. The CDR3 has 16 amino acids. Trimming cost V 2 bases and J 0 bases, with 10 bases left between them. CDR1 MNHEY and CDR2 SVGAGI come from the germline V gene. The CDR3 DNA follows: TGTGCCAGCAGTTACGCGAGTCCTCCGAACACCGGGGAGCTGTTTTTT. As protein: CASSYASPPNTGELFF.

The sample holds a few counts of this clonotype. The chain uses TRBV7-2 and TRBJ1-2; D remains unclear. CDR1 is SGHTA and CDR2 is FQGNSA in the germline V gene. This CDR3 has 11 amino acids. V lost 2 bases, J lost 8 bases, and 6 bases lay in between. This CDR3 reads CASSLNTGYTF. In DNA form, the CDR3 reads TGTGCCAGCAGCTTAAACACAGGCTACACCTTC.

This clonotype came up a few times. The CDR3 region has the DNA TGTGCCAGCAGCCAAGATGCGGTAGTAGGTGGCTACACCTTC. It is translated as CASSQDAVVGGYTF. The rearrangement uses TRBV3-1 and TRBJ1-2; unclear D gene. Germline CDR1 LGHDT, CDR2 YNNKEL (reference sequence). This CDR3 comprises 14 residues. Trimming removed 0 bases from V and 7 bases from J, with 12 bases in between.

The genes are TRBV19 and TRBJ1-5; tentatively, D is TRBD1 (6 bases). Trimming removed 6 bases from V and 5 bases from J, with 23 bases in between. CDR3 length equals 17 residues. Looked up from germline, CDR1 is LNHDA and CDR2 is SQIVND (reference sequence). This CDR3 is CASSLMGSRGLDQPQHF. CDR3 sequence (DNA): TGTGCCAGTAGCCTCATGGGGTCCAGGGGCCTGGATCAGCCCCAGCATTTT.

In this sample, this clonotype turned up many times. The rearrangement uses TRBV15 and TRBJ2-1, with no clear D. CDR3 length: 14 amino acids. Trimming took 3 bases from V and 1 from J, leaving 7 bases between them. The germline gives CDR1 LNHNV, CDR2 YYDKDF (reference sequence). The DNA for the CDR3 is TGTGCCACCAGCAGCTTCGGGTCCTACAATGAGCAGTTCTTC. It yields the protein CATSSFGSYNEQFF.

The chain has TRBV5-1 and TRBJ2-1; TRBD2 matches 7 bases. V was pared by 0 bases and J by 4 bases, with 4 bases of the junction left unmatched. Germline CDR1 reads SGHRS; CDR2 reads YFSETQ. This CDR3 contains 15 residues. The CDR3 sequence: CASSLEAGIYNEQFF. In DNA, the CDR3 is TGCGCCAGCAGCTTGGAAGCGGGGATTTACAATGAGCAGTTCTTC.

A few counts support this clonotype. This chain links TRBV5-1 with TRBJ2-5, with 10 positions matching TRBD2. The CDR3 extends over 17 amino acids. CDR1 is SGHRS and CDR2 is YFSETQ in the germline V gene. V lost 5 bases, J lost 3 bases, and 13 bases stayed unmatched. CDR3 sequence: CASRPSGGARMEETQYF. The CDR3 region has the DNA TGCGCCAGCAGGCCCAGCGGGGGGGCCAGGATGGAAGAGACCCAGTACTTC.

This clonotype was found a few times. This sequence joins TRBV19 and TRBJ2-3, with D possibly being TRBD2 (6 bases). The V end was cut by 8 bases, the J end by 1 base, with 10 bases between. Germline CDR1 and CDR2: LNHDA and SQIVND (reference sequence). The CDR3 loop spans 13 amino acids. DNA of the CDR3: TGTGCCAGTCGGGAGTTGGGCACAGATACGCAGTATTTT. It yields the protein CASRELGTDTQYF.

This clonotype was seen repeatedly, ten times or more. This chain joins TRBV7-9 and TRBJ2-1, with D unresolved. Germline V gives CDR1 SEHNR, CDR2 FQNEAQ (reference sequence). V lost 1 base, J lost 5 bases, and 15 bases lay in between. The CDR3 is 16 amino acids. The CDR3 protein is CASSLVLKTIDNEQFF. Here the CDR3 DNA reads TGTGCCAGCAGCTTAGTACTTAAGACGATCGACAATGAGCAGTTCTTC.

This clonotype was recorded at least ten times. The chain combines TRBV4-3 with TRBJ1-5; 7 bases map to TRBD1. There are 15 residues in the CDR3. Germline CDR1 and CDR2: LGHNA and YSLEER. After removal of 4 bases from V and 3 bases from J, the junction contained 6 bases not matched to a gene. The CDR3 here is CASSPSQGFNQPQHF. In nucleotides, the CDR3 is TGCGCCAGCAGCCCCTCACAGGGGTTCAATCAGCCCCAGCATTTT.

V usage is TRBV20-1 and J usage is TRBJ1-6; perhaps TRBD1 as D (6 bases). Germline CDR1 is DFQATT and CDR2 is SNEGSKA (reference sequence). Trimming took off 2 bases at V and 7 bases at J, with 15 bases between the two ends. This CDR3 region has 15 residues. The CDR3 coding sequence is TGCAGTGCTAGACCGGCACCAGGGGAGAATTCACCCCTCCACTTT. This encodes CSARPAPGENSPLHF.

The gene calls are TRBV6-1 and TRBJ2-2; D is uncertain. This CDR3 region has 14 residues. V was pared by 5 bases and J by 5 bases, with 12 bases between. Germline CDR1 MNHNS, CDR2 SASEGT. In DNA form, the CDR3 reads TGTGCCAGCAGTAAAAACCTAGTAACCGGGGAGCTGTTTTTT. It yields the protein CASSKNLVTGELFF.

This clonotype was counted a few times. The chain uses TRBV6-2 or TRBV6-3 and TRBJ2-1, with TRBD2 matching over 10 bases. Trimming at V came to 5 bases and at J to 9 bases, leaving 13 bases not matched to a gene. CDR3 length: 16 amino acids. The germline CDR1 and CDR2 sequences are MNHEY and SVGEGT. The CDR3 protein is CASSPSAGGAGGEQFF. As DNA, the CDR3 is TGTGCCAGCAGTCCCTCAGCGGGAGGGGCAGGGGGTGAGCAGTTCTTC.

The gene calls are TRBV12-3 or TRBV12-4 and TRBJ1-2; D is perhaps TRBD1 (5 bases). The CDR3 totals 12 residues. Trimming pared 6 bases from V and 7 bases from J, leaving 12 bases between. In DNA, the CDR3 is TGTGCCAGCAGCATTAGGGACTTTGGCTACACCTTC. It translates to CASSIRDFGYTF.

This clonotype showed up many times. The chain couples TRBV5-1 to TRBJ2-3; a weak D match, TRBD1 (5 bases). This CDR3 is 16 amino acids long. Per germline, CDR1 SGHRS and CDR2 YFSETQ. The ends were cut back, 0 bases at V and 5 bases at J, with 16 bases in the middle. The DNA of the CDR3 is TGCGCCAGCAGCTTGGAGGTGGCATTCCAGGGAGATACGCAGTATTTT. Protein product: CASSLEVAFQGDTQYF.

This clonotype was observed a few times. V and J are TRBV6-6 and TRBJ1-6, with D unclear. The CDR3 contains 12 residues. V dropped 8 bases and J dropped 2 bases, with 4 bases sitting between them. The germline V gene has CDR1 MNHNY and CDR2 SVGAGI (reference sequence). The CDR3 sequence is CASGAYNSPLHF. The CDR3 region has the DNA TGTGCCAGCGGCGCCTATAATTCACCCCTCCACTTT.

This clonotype was picked up a small number of times. V gene TRBV6-5 combines with J gene TRBJ2-7, with TRBD2 matching over 7 bases. CDR1 and CDR2 (germline): MNHEY, SVGAGI. The CDR3 contains 16 residues. Trimming took 2 bases from V and 3 from J; bases not matched to a gene: 10. CDR3 loop: CASSYGKAGLNYEQYF. DNA of the CDR3: TGTGCCAGCAGTTACGGGAAAGCGGGACTTAACTACGAGCAGTACTTC.

This clonotype came up a few times. The chain links TRBV7-9 to TRBJ2-7; 10 bases match TRBD2. The germline V gene has CDR1 SEHNR and CDR2 FQNEAQ (reference sequence). Trimming at V came to 5 bases and at J to 2 bases, leaving 6 bases not matched to a gene. The CDR3 has 15 amino acids. CDR3 region: CASSPPGLATYEQYF. CDR3 DNA: TGTGCCAGCAGCCCTCCGGGACTAGCGACCTACGAGCAGTACTTC.